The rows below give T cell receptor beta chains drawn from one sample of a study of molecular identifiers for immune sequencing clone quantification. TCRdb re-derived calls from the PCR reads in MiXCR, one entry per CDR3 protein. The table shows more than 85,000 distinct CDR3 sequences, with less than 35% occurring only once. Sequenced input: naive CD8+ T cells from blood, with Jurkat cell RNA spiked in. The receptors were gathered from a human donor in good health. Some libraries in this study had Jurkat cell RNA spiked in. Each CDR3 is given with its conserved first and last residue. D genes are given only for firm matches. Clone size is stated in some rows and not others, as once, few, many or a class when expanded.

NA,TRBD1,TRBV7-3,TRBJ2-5,CASSLGGTGYQETQYF,TGTGCCAGCAGCTTAGGGGGGACAGGGTACCAAGAGACCCAGTACTTC
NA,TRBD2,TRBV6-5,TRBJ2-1,CASSYSKFSGLVVGEQFF,TGTGCCAGCAGTTACTCGAAATTTAGCGGACTAGTGGTAGGTGAGCAGTTCTTC
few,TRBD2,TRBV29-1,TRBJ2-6,CSVVGGAGANVLTF,TGCAGCGTTGTTGGGGGGGCTGGGGCCAACGTCCTGACTTTC
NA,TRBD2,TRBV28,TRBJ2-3,CASSLAKTCGRTDTQFF,TGTGCCAGCAGTTTAGCTAAGACTTGCGGGAGAACAGATACGCAGTTTTTT
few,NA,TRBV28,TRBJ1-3,CASSLAEGHGNTIYF,TGTGCCAGCAGCCTAGCTGAGGGCCATGGAAACACCATATATTTT
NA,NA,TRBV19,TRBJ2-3,CASSSGRFTDTQYF,TGTGCCAGTAGTAGTGGCAGGTTCACAGATACGCAGTATTTT
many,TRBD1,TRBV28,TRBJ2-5,CASRRWTGGETQYF,TGTGCCAGCAGACGCTGGACAGGGGGAGAGACCCAGTACTTC
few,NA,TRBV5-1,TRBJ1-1,CASSFRAGRNTEAFF,TGCGCCAGCAGCTTCCGTGCAGGGAGGAACACTGAAGCTTTCTTT
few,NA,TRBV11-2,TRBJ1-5,CASSLGRADNQPQHF,TGTGCCAGCAGCTTAGGCCGGGCAGACAATCAGCCCCAGCATTTT
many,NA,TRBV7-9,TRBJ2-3,CASQGTTSTDTQYF,TGTGCCAGCCAGGGGACAACCAGCACAGATACGCAGTATTTT
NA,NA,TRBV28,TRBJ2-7,CAGSDGTYEQYF,TGTGCCGGCAGTGACGGAACCTACGAGCAGTACTTC
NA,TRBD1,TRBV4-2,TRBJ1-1,CASSHQWTGGGGEAFF,TGTGCCAGCAGCCACCAATGGACAGGGGGAGGTGGTGAAGCTTTCTTT
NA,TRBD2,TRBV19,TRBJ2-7,CASSPLWEGLDEQYF,TGTGCCAGTAGCCCTCTTTGGGAGGGCCTCGACGAGCAGTACTTC
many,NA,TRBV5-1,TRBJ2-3,CASSGDNTDTQYF,TGCGCCAGCAGCGGGGACAACACAGATACGCAGTATTTT
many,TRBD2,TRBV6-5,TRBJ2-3,CASSYGEGTSTDTQYF,TGTGCCAGCAGTTACGGGGAGGGGACTAGCACAGATACGCAGTATTTT
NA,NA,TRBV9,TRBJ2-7,CASSPLDSHLTYEQYF,TGTGCCAGCAGCCCTCTCGACAGCCATTTAACCTACGAGCAGTACTTC
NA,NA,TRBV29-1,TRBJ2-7,CSVDGSGSDERYF,TGCAGCGTTGATGGGTCGGGTAGCGACGAGCGGTACTTC
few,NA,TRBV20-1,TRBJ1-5,CSARDTEFGGQPQHF,TGCAGTGCTAGAGATACGGAATTTGGGGGTCAGCCCCAGCATTTT
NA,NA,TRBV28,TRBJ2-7,CASSNYEQYF,TGTGCCAGCAGTAACTACGAGCAGTACTTC
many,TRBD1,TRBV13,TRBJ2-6,CASSGDRGQFSGANVLTF,TGTGCCAGCAGCGGAGACAGGGGGCAATTCTCTGGGGCCAACGTCCTGACTTTC
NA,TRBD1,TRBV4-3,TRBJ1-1,CASSPSDRETTEAFF,TGCGCCAGCAGCCCTTCGGACAGGGAGACCACTGAAGCTTTCTTT
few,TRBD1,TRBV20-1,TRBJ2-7,CSAYTGTGVSYEQYF,TGCAGTGCGTACACCGGGACAGGGGTATCCTACGAGCAGTACTTC
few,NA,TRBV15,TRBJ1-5,CATSRWTGSNQPQHF,TGTGCCACCAGCCGCTGGACGGGAAGCAATCAGCCCCAGCATTTT
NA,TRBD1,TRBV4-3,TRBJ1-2,CASSQERTGNYGYTF,TGCGCCAGCAGCCAAGAACGGACAGGAAACTATGGCTACACCTTC
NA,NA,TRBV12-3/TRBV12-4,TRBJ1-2,CASSFRDFDGYTF,TGTGCCAGCAGTTTTAGGGATTTCGATGGCTACACCTTC
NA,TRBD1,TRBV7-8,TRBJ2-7,CASSLDRVDEQYF,TGTGCCAGCAGCTTGGACAGGGTTGACGAGCAGTACTTC
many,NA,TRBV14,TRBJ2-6,CASSQGGRAGANVLTF,TGTGCCAGCAGCCAAGGGGGCAGAGCTGGGGCCAACGTCCTGACTTTC
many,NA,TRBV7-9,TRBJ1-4,CASSLGDEKLFF,TGTGCCAGCAGCTTAGGGGATGAAAAACTGTTTTTT
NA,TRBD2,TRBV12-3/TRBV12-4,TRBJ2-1,CASSTGLAEQFF,TGTGCCAGCAGTACGGGACTAGCGGAGCAGTTCTTC
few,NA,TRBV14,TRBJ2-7,CASSHFGPDYEQYF,TGTGCCAGCAGCCATTTCGGTCCCGATTACGAGCAGTACTTC
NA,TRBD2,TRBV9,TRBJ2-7,CASSVVPGLVSEQYF,TGTGCCAGCAGCGTAGTTCCGGGACTAGTTTCCGAGCAGTACTTC
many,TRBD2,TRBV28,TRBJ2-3,CASSFSSGRTLSTDTQYF,TGTGCCAGCAGTTTCTCTAGCGGGAGGACACTTTCCACAGATACGCAGTATTTT
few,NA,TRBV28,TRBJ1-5,CASKWTTRNQPQHF,TGTGCCAGCAAATGGACAACACGCAATCAGCCCCAGCATTTT
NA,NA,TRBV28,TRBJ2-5,CASSIVSFDQETQYF,TGTGCCAGCAGTATAGTTAGTTTTGACCAAGAGACCCAGTACTTC
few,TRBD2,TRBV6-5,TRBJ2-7,CASSYSTSGRGYEQYF,TGTGCCAGCAGTTACTCGACTAGCGGGAGGGGTTACGAGCAGTACTTC
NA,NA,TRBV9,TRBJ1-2,CASSVDDTPGYTF,TGTGCCAGCAGCGTAGATGATACCCCTGGCTACACCTTC
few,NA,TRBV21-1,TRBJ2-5,CRGQETQYF,TGTAGGGGGCAAGAGACCCAGTACTTC
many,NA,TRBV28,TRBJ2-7,CASSLGNYEQYF,TGTGCCAGCAGTTTAGGGAACTACGAGCAGTACTTC
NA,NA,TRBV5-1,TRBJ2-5,CASSLARGRETQYF,TGCGCCAGCAGCTTGGCGCGAGGGCGAGAGACCCAGTACTTC
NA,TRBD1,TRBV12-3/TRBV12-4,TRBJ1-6,CASSLGQGANSPLHF,TGTGCCAGCAGTTTAGGGCAGGGGGCTAATTCACCCCTCCACTTT
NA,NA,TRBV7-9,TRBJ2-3,CASSLVSTDAQYF,TGTGCCAGCAGCTTAGTTAGCACAGATGCGCAGTATTTT
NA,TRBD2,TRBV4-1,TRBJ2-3,CASSHPGTSDTDTQYF,TGCGCCAGCAGCCATCCCGGGACTAGCGACACAGATACGCAGTATTTT
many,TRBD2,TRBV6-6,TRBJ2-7,CASRRTSGSYEQYF,TGTGCCAGCAGAAGGACTAGCGGGAGTTACGAGCAGTACTTC
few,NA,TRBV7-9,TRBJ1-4,CASSSTRLGLIEKLFF,TGTGCCAGCAGCTCGACAAGGTTGGGTCTTATAGAAAAACTGTTTTTT
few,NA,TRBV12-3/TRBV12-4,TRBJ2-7,CASSLGQASEQYF,TGTGCCAGCAGTTTAGGGCAGGCCAGCGAGCAGTACTTC
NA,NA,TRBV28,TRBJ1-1,CASSFEGGKSEAFF,TGTGCCAGCAGTTTTGAGGGGGGCAAGAGTGAAGCTTTCTTT
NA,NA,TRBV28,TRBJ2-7,CASSWRGLVYYVQYF,TGTGCCAGCAGTTGGAGGGGGCTTGTTTACTACGTGCAGTACTTC
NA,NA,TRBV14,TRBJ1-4,CASSQGLLLNEKLFF,TGTGCCAGCAGCCAGGGACTCCTGCTTAATGAAAAACTGTTTTTT
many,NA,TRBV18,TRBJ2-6,CASSADSGANVLTF,TGTGCCAGCTCAGCAGACTCTGGGGCCAACGTCCTGACTTTC
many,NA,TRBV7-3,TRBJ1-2,CASTPLSTFGYTF,TGTGCCAGCACCCCTTTGAGTACATTCGGCTACACCTTC
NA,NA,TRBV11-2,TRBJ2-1,CASSVVRDEQFF,TGTGCCAGCAGCGTAGTCAGGGATGAGCAGTTCTTC
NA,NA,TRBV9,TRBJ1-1,CASSPGRIEGGAFF,TGTGCCAGCAGCCCCGGGAGGATCGAGGGGGGAGCTTTCTTT
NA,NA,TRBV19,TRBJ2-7,CASRTFREGAYEQYF,TGTGCCAGTAGAACCTTCAGGGAGGGGGCCTACGAGCAGTACTTC